The text below deals with one TCR beta chain. This entry belongs to a study of blood T cell repertoires in COVID-19. Methods used by the authors: Amplification with reference gene primers provided the estimates of nucleated cell counts. Repertoires were generated with immunoSEQ multiplex PCR, while TCRdb's copy carries only in-frame clones and drops some. V, J and clone size derive from that table, while D and trimming were established from the DNA sequence. The table has some 180,000 clones, 80% to 90% seen once. The Seattle patients, enrolled during active infection, were followed longitudinally. Germline CDR1 is SGHTA and CDR2 is FQGTGA. CDR3 length: 15 amino acids. The ends were cut back, 5 bases at V and 0 bases at J, with 12 bases in the middle.

This chain connects TRBV7-3 to TRBJ2-3, with D uncertain. Sample: peripheral blood. The receptor comes from an elderly woman with COVID-19, enrolled during active disease. CDR3: CASSRTHSSTDTQYF. The CDR3 DNA reads as TGTGCCAGCAGCCGAACCCACTCAAGCACAGATACGCAGTATTTT.